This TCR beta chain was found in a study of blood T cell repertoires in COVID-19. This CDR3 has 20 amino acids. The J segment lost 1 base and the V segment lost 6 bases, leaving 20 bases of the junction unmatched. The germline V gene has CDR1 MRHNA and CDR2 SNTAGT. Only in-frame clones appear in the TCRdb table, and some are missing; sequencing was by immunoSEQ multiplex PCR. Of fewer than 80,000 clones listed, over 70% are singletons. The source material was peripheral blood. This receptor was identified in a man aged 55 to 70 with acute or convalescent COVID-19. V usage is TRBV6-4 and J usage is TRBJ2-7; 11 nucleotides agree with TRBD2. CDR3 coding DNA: TGTGCCAGCAGCATAGAGACATCGGGACTAGCGGCTAAAGCTTCCTACGAGCAGTACTTC. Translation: CASSIETSGLAAKASYEQYF.